This is a list of T cell receptor beta chains from one sample in a study of PD-1 blockade in classical Hodgkin lymphoma. The assay was immunoSEQ multiplex PCR, and TCRdb's table has in-frame clones only and misses some. Of over 45,000 clones listed, just under 75% are singletons. The sequences come from peripheral blood mononuclear cells (PBMCs), collected before the second cycle of nivolumab. The receptors were gathered from a human donor with classical Hodgkin lymphoma. Both conserved end residues are trimmed from each CDR3.

>TRBV7-3|TRBJ2-1
ASSIQPGLARNEQF
>TRBV4-1|TRBJ2-7
ASSDSQGPSYEQY
>TRBV7-9|TRBJ1-5
ASSLGVGNQPQH
>TRBV9|TRBJ1-4
ASSRDRPFEKLF
>TRBV14|TRBJ2-2
ASSYRQGSTGELF
>TRBV30|TRBJ2-7
AWSQEAPLNEQY
>TRBV5-1|TRBJ2-2
ASSLQAVNTGELF
>TRBV7-2|TRBJ1-2
ASSLRQGAALNYGYT
>TRBV7-8|TRBJ2-7
ASSATGTSGLSY
>TRBV28|TRBJ2-5
ASSPLHPGQKETQY
>TRBV7-8|TRBJ2-5
ASSSGTGAQETQY
>TRBV28|TRBJ2-6
ASSFPGQNSGANVLT
>TRBV9|TRBJ2-3
ASSVGSPDTQY
>TRBV19|TRBJ1-1
ASSVNRIMNTEAF
>TRBV30|TRBJ1-2
AWTGGSLYGYT
>TRBV12-5|TRBJ2-1
ASGLGLADNEQF
>TRBV5-4|TRBJ1-1
ASSLDRSNTEAF
>TRBV28|TRBJ1-3
ASSLGAAGNTIY
>TRBV30|TRBJ2-7
ALMAGSYEQY
>TRBV2|TRBJ1-2
ASSEQGSYGYT
>TRBV7-9|TRBJ2-7
ASSLISTGDYEQY
>TRBV19|TRBJ1-2
ASSILRGEAGYT
>TRBV14|TRBJ2-1
ASSPDRVRYNEQF
>TRBV15|TRBJ2-7
ATSIPWPSDEQY
>TRBV6-5|TRBJ2-7
ASSRLGGGIYEQY
>TRBV6-5|TRBJ1-2
ASRPTGTGYGYT
>TRBV6-4|TRBJ2-7
ASSPTGEAYEQY
>TRBV30|TRBJ1-2
AWRGKDHNYGYT
>TRBV12-5|TRBJ2-1
ASGLALLGEQF
>TRBV6-1|TRBJ1-1
ASRIVMSMNTEAF
>TRBV27|TRBJ2-1
ASSPWQGSYNEQF
>TRBV20-1|TRBJ2-7
SASDHEQY
>TRBV27|TRBJ1-1
ASSLRPNTEAF
>TRBV7-2|TRBJ2-5
ASSLAPSLGVETQY
>TRBV29-1|TRBJ1-1
SVGGVTEAF
>TRBV27|TRBJ1-4
ASTKGQGGEKLF